Presented here are 8 T cell receptor beta chains from one specimen sequenced in a study of T cells in tuberculosis. This sample's time point: new active TB diagnosis, blood taken before or within 7 days of starting treatment. Measured with immunoSEQ multiplex PCR; TCRdb has only the in-frame clones, and not every one. The repertoire has some 34,000 clones, roughly nine tenths of them found once; the top ten carry about 5.2%. The sample in question was PBMCs, obtained at tuberculosis diagnosis. The source is an adult with tuberculosis.

The gene calls are TRBV5-8 and TRBJ1-6; 7 bases agree with TRBD1. The germline gives CDR1 SGHTS, CDR2 YDEGEE. This CDR3 spans 16 amino acids. V gave up 2 bases and J gave up 6 bases; unmatched junction bases: 8. The DNA for the CDR3 is TGTGCCAGCAGCTTTCTGACAGGGTTAAGTAATTCACCCCTCCACTTT. This codes for CASSFLTGLSNSPLHF. Supplemented by reference TRBV5-8 and TRBJ1-6, the full variable domain reads EAGVTQSPTHLIKTRGQQATLRCSPISGHTSVYWYQQALGLGLQFLLWYDEGEERNRGNFPPRFSGRQFPNYSSELNVNALELEDSALYLCASSFLTGLSNSPLHFGNGTRLTVT.

The chain links TRBV27 to TRBJ2-1; no clear D gene. In germline, CDR1 is MNHEY, CDR2 SMNVEV (reference sequence). This CDR3 comprises 15 residues. Trimming took off 6 bases at V and 0 bases at J, with 12 bases between the two ends. CDR3 in amino acids: CASREDFRSYNEQFF. Here the CDR3 DNA reads TGTGCCAGCAGAGAGGATTTCCGCTCCTACAATGAGCAGTTCTTC.

Turning to this clone: Germline is not matched at one junction end, which may reflect a read error. J is TRBJ1-1 and V is TRBV7-7; 10 bases match TRBD1. The length of the CDR3 is 13 residues. In germline, CDR1 is SSHAT, CDR2 FNYEAQ (reference sequence). The CDR3 sequence: CASSSGQGTEAFF. CDR3 DNA: TGTGCTAGCAGCTCGGGACAGGGGACTGAAGCTTTCTTT.

The gene calls are TRBV2 and TRBJ1-5, with TRBD1 identical over 9 bases. With 5 bases clipped from V and 7 bases from J, the junction kept 6 bases outside the gene matches. Looked up from germline, CDR1 is SNHLY and CDR2 is FYNNEI. The CDR3 has 14 residues. Written as DNA, the CDR3 is TGTGCCAGCAGTACCGACAGGGGGAGACAGCCCCAGCATTTT. Amino acid sequence: CASSTDRGRQPQHF.

The chain joins TRBV28 to TRBJ1-6; the D is unclear. This CDR3 spans 11 amino acids. Per germline, CDR1 MDHEN and CDR2 SYDVKM. Trimming removed 4 bases from V and 8 bases from J, with 3 bases in between. CDR3 nucleotide sequence: TGTGCCAGCAGTTCTTATTCACCCCTCCACTTT. Protein product: CASSSYSPLHF.

V is TRBV11-2 and J is TRBJ2-3; perhaps TRBD2 as D (7 bases). Germline values: CDR1 SGHAT, CDR2 FQNNGV. The CDR3 totals 15 residues. V lost 10 bases, J lost 4 bases, and 21 bases lay in between. Here the CDR3 DNA reads TGTGCCACCTCCAGAGGGGGGGCCAGGCCAGATACGCAGTATTTT. This codes for CATSRGGARPDTQYF.

The chain joins TRBV9 to TRBJ2-3; TRBD2 aligns across 7 bases. J gave up 2 bases and V 4 bases, and 7 bases lay outside the gene matches. Per germline, CDR1 SGDLS and CDR2 YYNGEE. This CDR3 spans 15 amino acids. CDR3 DNA: TGTGCCAGCAGCCCCACTAGCGTCTACACAGATACGCAGTATTTT. This sequence encodes CASSPTSVYTDTQYF.

The chain carries TRBV4-2 and TRBJ1-3; no clear D gene. Germline CDR1 is LGHNA and CDR2 is YNFKEQ. Trimming cost V 3 bases and J 0 bases, with 18 bases left between them. The CDR3 length is 18 residues. The CDR3 DNA sequence: TGTGCCAGCAGCCAGGAGGAGGGTACCGGGAACTCTGGAAACACCATATATTTT. It yields the protein CASSQEEGTGNSGNTIYF.